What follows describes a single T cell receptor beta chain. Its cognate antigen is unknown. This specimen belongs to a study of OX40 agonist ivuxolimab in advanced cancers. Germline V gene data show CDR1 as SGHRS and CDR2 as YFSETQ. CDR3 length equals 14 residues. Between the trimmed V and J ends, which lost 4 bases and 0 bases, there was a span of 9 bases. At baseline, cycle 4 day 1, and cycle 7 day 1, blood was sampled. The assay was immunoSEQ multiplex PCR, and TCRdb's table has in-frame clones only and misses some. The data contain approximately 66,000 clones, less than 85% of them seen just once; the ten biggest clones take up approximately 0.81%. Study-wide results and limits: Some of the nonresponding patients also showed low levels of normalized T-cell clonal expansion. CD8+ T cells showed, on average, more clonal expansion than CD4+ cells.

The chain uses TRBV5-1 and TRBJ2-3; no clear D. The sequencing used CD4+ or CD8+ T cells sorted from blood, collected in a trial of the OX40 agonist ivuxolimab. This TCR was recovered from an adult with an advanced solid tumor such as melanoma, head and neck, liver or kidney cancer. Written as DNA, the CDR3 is TGCGCCAGCAGCGATTTAACAAGCACAGATACGCAGTATTTT. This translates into CASSDLTSTDTQYF.